A selection of T cell receptor beta chains follows, all from one sample in a study of human thymus T cells. Sequencing was performed with immunoSEQ multiplex PCR; in TCRdb, only in-frame clones are kept and a portion is missing. The sample yields approximately 70,000 clones, roughly 95% seen once. The sequencing input was thymus tissue. Receptors were obtained from a girl in the first two years of life with a congenital heart defect but otherwise immunologically healthy. Each CDR3 is given with its conserved first and last residue. A D gene is named only where the DNA matches it firmly. A row's size may be missing; if present it is once, few, many or a size class.

clone size: -
V gene: TRBV4-3
D gene: TRBD2
J gene: TRBJ2-6
CDR3 protein: CASSHFILSGLSGANVLTF
CDR3 DNA: TGCGCCAGCAGCCACTTCATCCTTTCGGGACTATCTGGAGCCAACGTCCTGACTTTC

clone size: -
V gene: TRBV4-2
D gene: TRBD2
J gene: TRBJ2-5
CDR3 protein: CASSSGLADHQETQYF
CDR3 DNA: TGTGCCAGCAGCTCGGGACTAGCGGACCACCAAGAGACCCAGTACTTC

clone size: -
V gene: TRBV19
D gene: -
J gene: TRBJ2-7
CDR3 protein: CASSKDHPSDEQYF
CDR3 DNA: TGTGCCAGTAGTAAGGATCACCCCAGCGACGAGCAGTACTTC

clone size: -
V gene: TRBV7-9
D gene: -
J gene: TRBJ1-5
CDR3 protein: CASSYGSNQPQHF
CDR3 DNA: TGTGCCAGCAGCTACGGGAGCAATCAGCCCCAGCATTTT

clone size: -
V gene: TRBV7-6
D gene: TRBD2
J gene: TRBJ2-7
CDR3 protein: CASSPGATSGTYEQYF
CDR3 DNA: TGTGCCAGCAGCCCTGGAGCGACTAGCGGGACCTACGAGCAGTACTTC

clone size: -
V gene: TRBV30
D gene: -
J gene: TRBJ1-2
CDR3 protein: CAWSVFGGHSRSYGYTF
CDR3 DNA: TGTGCCTGGAGTGTATTTGGGGGCCATTCACGCTCGTATGGCTACACCTTC

clone size: -
V gene: TRBV11-1
D gene: -
J gene: TRBJ2-1
CDR3 protein: CASSLEPQSTVYNEQFF
CDR3 DNA: TGTGCCAGCAGCTTAGAACCCCAGTCCACGGTCTACAATGAGCAGTTCTTC

clone size: -
V gene: TRBV19
D gene: -
J gene: TRBJ2-7
CDR3 protein: CASSGRDLTYEQYF
CDR3 DNA: TGTGCCAGTAGTGGCCGGGACTTGACCTACGAGCAGTACTTC

clone size: -
V gene: TRBV28
D gene: TRBD1
J gene: TRBJ2-7
CDR3 protein: CASSLGTGGDEQYF
CDR3 DNA: TGTGCCAGCAGTTTGGGGACAGGGGGAGACGAGCAGTACTTC

clone size: -
V gene: TRBV29-1
D gene: -
J gene: TRBJ2-5
CDR3 protein: CSVDFRKETQYF
CDR3 DNA: TGCAGCGTTGATTTTAGGAAAGAGACCCAGTACTTC

clone size: -
V gene: TRBV6-1
D gene: -
J gene: TRBJ2-7
CDR3 protein: CASKPQGYEQYF
CDR3 DNA: TGTGCCAGCAAGCCACAGGGATACGAGCAGTACTTC

clone size: -
V gene: TRBV27
D gene: TRBD1
J gene: TRBJ1-5
CDR3 protein: CASSPQGDDSNQPQHF
CDR3 DNA: TGTGCCAGCAGCCCACAGGGGGACGATAGCAATCAGCCCCAGCATTTT

clone size: -
V gene: TRBV28
D gene: -
J gene: TRBJ2-1
CDR3 protein: CASSCGTEGGEQFF
CDR3 DNA: TGTGCCAGCAGTTGCGGGACAGAAGGGGGTGAGCAGTTCTTC

clone size: -
V gene: TRBV6-5
D gene: -
J gene: TRBJ2-6
CDR3 protein: CASSLRAGGANVLTF
CDR3 DNA: TGTGCCAGCAGCCTCAGGGCGGGCGGGGCCAACGTCCTGACTTTC

clone size: -
V gene: TRBV27
D gene: -
J gene: TRBJ2-6
CDR3 protein: CASTTFGRSSGANVLTF
CDR3 DNA: TGTGCCAGCACCACCTTTGGGCGATCCTCTGGGGCCAACGTCCTGACTTTC

clone size: -
V gene: TRBV5-4
D gene: TRBD2
J gene: TRBJ2-5
CDR3 protein: CASSLDASGRAETQYF
CDR3 DNA: TGTGCCAGCAGCTTGGATGCTAGCGGGAGGGCGGAGACCCAGTACTTC

clone size: -
V gene: TRBV29-1
D gene: TRBD2
J gene: TRBJ2-3
CDR3 protein: CSVGSSLLAGDADTQYF
CDR3 DNA: TGCAGCGTTGGATCTTCATTACTAGCGGGAGATGCAGATACGCAGTATTTT

clone size: -
V gene: TRBV27
D gene: -
J gene: TRBJ2-7
CDR3 protein: CASSSRGPYEQYF
CDR3 DNA: TGTGCCAGCAGTTCTCGGGGGCCCTACGAGCAGTACTTC

clone size: -
V gene: TRBV28
D gene: -
J gene: TRBJ1-1
CDR3 protein: CASSGDVATEAFF
CDR3 DNA: TGTGCCAGCTCGGGTGATGTGGCAACTGAAGCTTTCTTT

clone size: -
V gene: TRBV11-2
D gene: -
J gene: TRBJ2-1
CDR3 protein: CASSLGEQFF
CDR3 DNA: TGTGCCAGCAGCTTGGGTGAGCAGTTCTTC

clone size: -
V gene: TRBV10-3
D gene: -
J gene: TRBJ2-5
CDR3 protein: CAISEGETQYF
CDR3 DNA: TGTGCCATCAGTGAGGGGGAGACCCAGTACTTC

clone size: -
V gene: TRBV29-1
D gene: -
J gene: TRBJ1-4
CDR3 protein: CSVVGAINEKLFF
CDR3 DNA: TGCAGCGTTGTGGGGGCAATTAATGAAAAACTGTTTTTT

clone size: -
V gene: TRBV2
D gene: TRBD2
J gene: TRBJ2-1
CDR3 protein: CASRWREGGIYNEQFF
CDR3 DNA: TGTGCCAGCCGCTGGCGGGAGGGTGGCATTTACAATGAGCAGTTCTTC

clone size: -
V gene: TRBV7-8
D gene: TRBD2
J gene: TRBJ2-7
CDR3 protein: CASSLVGAGVYEQYF
CDR3 DNA: TGTGCCAGCAGCTTAGTAGGAGCGGGAGTATACGAGCAGTACTTC

clone size: -
V gene: TRBV7-6
D gene: TRBD2
J gene: TRBJ2-3
CDR3 protein: CASSFSGGGSTDTQYF
CDR3 DNA: TGTGCCAGCAGCTTTTCGGGCGGGGGAAGCACAGATACGCAGTATTTT

clone size: -
V gene: TRBV18
D gene: -
J gene: TRBJ2-5
CDR3 protein: CASSPIRETQYF
CDR3 DNA: TGTGCCAGCTCACCAATACGGGAGACCCAGTACTTC

clone size: -
V gene: TRBV7-8
D gene: -
J gene: TRBJ1-1
CDR3 protein: CASSLLDLGDTEAFF
CDR3 DNA: TGTGCCAGCAGCTTGCTCGATCTGGGAGACACTGAAGCTTTCTTT

clone size: once
V gene: TRBV28
D gene: TRBD2
J gene: TRBJ2-3
CDR3 protein: CASSFLPRPSGAITDTQYF
CDR3 DNA: TGTGCCAGCAGTTTTCTCCCCCGTCCCAGCGGGGCTATCACAGATACGCAGTATTTT

clone size: -
V gene: TRBV14
D gene: TRBD2
J gene: TRBJ2-3
CDR3 protein: CASSSGIAGCTDTQYF
CDR3 DNA: TGTGCCAGCAGCTCCGGTATAGCGGGGTGCACAGATACGCAGTATTTT

clone size: -
V gene: TRBV5-4
D gene: TRBD1
J gene: TRBJ1-4
CDR3 protein: CASSLRPGTGAGEKLFF
CDR3 DNA: TGTGCCAGCAGCTTGCGTCCCGGGACAGGCGCGGGGGAAAAACTGTTTTTT

clone size: -
V gene: TRBV16
D gene: -
J gene: TRBJ2-5
CDR3 protein: CASSQSVELQETQYF
CDR3 DNA: TGTGCCAGCAGCCAATCCGTGGAACTCCAAGAGACCCAGTACTTC

clone size: -
V gene: TRBV19
D gene: -
J gene: TRBJ2-5
CDR3 protein: CASGLGGGGETQYF
CDR3 DNA: TGTGCCAGTGGCCTAGGGGGGGGCGGAGAGACCCAGTACTTC

clone size: -
V gene: TRBV7-9
D gene: -
J gene: TRBJ2-7
CDR3 protein: CASSLSPGPTYEQYF
CDR3 DNA: TGTGCCAGCAGCTTAAGCCCAGGGCCTACCTACGAGCAGTACTTC

clone size: -
V gene: TRBV6-5
D gene: TRBD2
J gene: TRBJ2-1
CDR3 protein: CASSSAWASGSHEQFF
CDR3 DNA: TGTGCCAGCAGTTCCGCTTGGGCTAGCGGGAGCCATGAGCAGTTCTTC

clone size: -
V gene: TRBV27
D gene: TRBD2
J gene: TRBJ2-7
CDR3 protein: CASSPGLADEQYF
CDR3 DNA: TGTGCCAGCAGTCCAGGACTAGCGGACGAGCAGTACTTC

clone size: -
V gene: TRBV6-1
D gene: -
J gene: TRBJ1-2
CDR3 protein: CASSEATGCLNYGYTF
CDR3 DNA: TGTGCCAGCAGCGAAGCAACAGGGTGTCTTAACTATGGCTACACCTTC

clone size: -
V gene: TRBV5-6
D gene: TRBD2
J gene: TRBJ2-3
CDR3 protein: CASSSSATSGSFSTDTQYF
CDR3 DNA: TGTGCCAGCAGCTCTTCCGCGACTAGCGGGAGCTTTAGCACAGATACGCAGTATTTT

clone size: -
V gene: TRBV28
D gene: TRBD1
J gene: TRBJ1-2
CDR3 protein: CASAEPPTGGEWYGYTF
CDR3 DNA: TGTGCCAGCGCTGAGCCGCCGACAGGGGGTGAGTGGTATGGCTACACCTTC

clone size: -
V gene: TRBV5-6
D gene: -
J gene: TRBJ2-1
CDR3 protein: CASSLVTQGLGNEQFF
CDR3 DNA: TGTGCCAGCAGCTTGGTAACGCAAGGATTGGGCAATGAGCAGTTCTTC

clone size: -
V gene: TRBV7-8
D gene: -
J gene: TRBJ1-1
CDR3 protein: CASSLARQPTEAFF
CDR3 DNA: TGTGCCAGCAGCTTAGCGAGGCAGCCGACTGAAGCTTTCTTT

clone size: -
V gene: TRBV11-3
D gene: -
J gene: TRBJ1-1
CDR3 protein: CASSLSGAASEAFF
CDR3 DNA: TGTGCCAGCAGCTTATCGGGGGCGGCGAGTGAAGCTTTCTTT

clone size: -
V gene: TRBV5-8
D gene: TRBD1
J gene: TRBJ1-2
CDR3 protein: CASSFPGDRVYGYTF
CDR3 DNA: TGTGCCAGCAGCTTTCCCGGGGACAGGGTCTATGGCTACACCTTC

clone size: -
V gene: TRBV7-9
D gene: TRBD1
J gene: TRBJ2-1
CDR3 protein: CASSPDRGNNEQFF
CDR3 DNA: TGTGCCAGCAGCCCGGACAGGGGCAACAATGAGCAGTTCTTC

clone size: once
V gene: TRBV5-1
D gene: -
J gene: TRBJ2-3
CDR3 protein: CASSFSTTSSTDTQYF
CDR3 DNA: TGCGCCAGCAGCTTCTCAACCACGTCTAGCACAGATACGCAGTATTTT

clone size: once
V gene: TRBV6-1
D gene: -
J gene: TRBJ1-2
CDR3 protein: CASSVRLQASSYGYTF
CDR3 DNA: TGTGCCAGCAGTGTAAGGCTGCAGGCGAGTAGCTATGGCTACACCTTC

clone size: -
V gene: TRBV25-1
D gene: TRBD1
J gene: TRBJ2-3
CDR3 protein: CASSGPTGAEGTDTQYF
CDR3 DNA: TGTGCCAGCAGTGGGCCTACAGGGGCGGAGGGCACAGATACGCAGTATTTT

clone size: -
V gene: TRBV2
D gene: -
J gene: TRBJ2-3
CDR3 protein: CASSEVVAGWQYF
CDR3 DNA: TGTGCCAGCAGTGAGGTCGTTGCGGGATGGCAGTATTTT

clone size: -
V gene: TRBV11-2
D gene: TRBD2
J gene: TRBJ2-5
CDR3 protein: CASSFTSGSPETQYF
CDR3 DNA: TGTGCCAGCAGCTTTACTAGCGGGAGTCCGGAGACCCAGTACTTC

clone size: -
V gene: TRBV2
D gene: -
J gene: TRBJ1-1
CDR3 protein: CASSEEGTEAFF
CDR3 DNA: TGTGCCAGCAGTGAAGAGGGCACTGAAGCTTTCTTT